This T cell receptor (beta chain) was observed in a study of Tregs in tolerant kidney transplant recipients. TCRdb's copy holds only in-frame clones and misses some; the assay was immunoSEQ multiplex PCR. The repertoire table contains 4,500 to 5,500 clones. V was clipped by 7 bases and J by 3 bases, with 9 bases between them. The CDR3 is made up of 12 amino acids. Germline lookup yields CDR1 SGHAT and CDR2 FQNNGV. Study-wide findings and caveats: Some patients' samples used different primers over time, so nucleotide sequences weren't comparable. Activated donor B cell expansion appeared to reveal the most relevant donor-specific TCRbeta repertoire.

Mixed chimerism was transient after nonmyeloablative marrow transplants from related graft donors. As to this clone: Its antigen remains unknown. The read ends 3 residues shy of where the CDR3 ends; the end is completed using the germline J gene.

The chain carries TRBV11-2 and TRBJ1-2; tentatively, D is TRBD1 (6 bases). The source is a human patient who received a combined kidney and bone marrow transplant. Some of these T cells may belong to the graft donor. The specimen comprised CD4+ T cells from blood (PBMCs), sampled approximately 14 months after the transplant. The CDR3 sequence: CASTGTYYGYTF. The CDR3 DNA, read in part, is TGTGCCAGCACCGGGACATACTATGGC.